Sequencing of this TCR beta chain was carried out in a study of cytomegalovirus exposure and HLA in healthy donors (dated by TCRdb to 2016 to 2017). At the level of the whole study: According to an earlier analysis of a few hundred of the donors, about 170 million T cells yielded 90 million to 140 million unique TCR beta sequences and roughly 280 Gb of sequence data. To predict cytomegalovirus infection status, the study brought together high-throughput TCR immunosequencing, statistical association of individual TCRs with disease status, and machine learning. The study was designed to test whether signatures of past pathogen exposure could be identified by cataloging public T cell receptors. A separate validation cohort of roughly 110 different subjects was used in addition to the 666-subject first cohort. The genetic ancestry cluster associated with self-reported Caucasian donors included about 81% of the 300 to 400 genotyped donors. A later analysis re-analyzed previously published TCR beta repertoires from 650 to 800 donors and added high-resolution HLA genotyping to study TCR occurrence patterns. A later genetic analysis used genome-wide SNP genotypes for about 65% of the 666 donors, treating that subset as a discovery cohort. All discovery cohort repertoires had been generated using a single sequencing platform. Donor age, sex, ethnicity and CMV serostatus were compiled alongside the repertoire data. The study profiled the T cell repertoires of under 850 subjects by immunosequencing and related them to cytomegalovirus serostatus. In an earlier analysis of a few hundred of the donors, high-throughput TCR beta sequencing was used to judge whether each TCR beta V gene segment behaved as functional or pseudogenic. Roughly 300 gigabases of sequencing data and roughly 81 million unique TCR sequences made up an early release that covered under 750 HLA-typed donors. The number of donors typed differed by locus, with about 629-630 for A, B, C, DRB1 and DQB1, roughly 520 for DQA1, under 610 for DPA1, and some 440 for DPB1. Rather than using new phenotypic data, the later analysis identified candidate immune exposures from TCR beta sequences and from how often those sequences occurred across donors. Because of strong linkage in the cohort, roughly five DR-DQ haplotypes were treated as single units for association and clustering. Across about 370 genotyped donors of the cohort, an average of about 220,000 unique TCR beta nucleotide sequences per donor were sequenced, and roughly 20% of those sequences were non-productive. Class I and class II HLA loci were covered by the typing at four-digit resolution. Results and caveats for the whole study, not just this receptor: A later analysis reported that several top co-occurrence clusters appeared linked to parvovirus B19, influenza, CMV and Epstein-Barr virus. In a later analysis, HLA-associated TCR beta chains showed more clonal expansion and lower generation probabilities than non-associated chains that were equally common. Some IMGT-functional V segments, including TRBV6-2 and TRBV6-3, could not be distinguished by the 87-base-pair reads and were therefore excluded. Broadly in line with IMGT annotations, most TCR beta V segments showed up in productive rearrangements about 90% or about 30% of the time in an earlier analysis of some 590 of the donors. Assigning TCR associations to individual alleles was difficult when HLA alleles, especially DR and DQ, strongly co-occurred. Correlated functional status among segregating V segments might reflect linkage disequilibrium, but an unknown experimental factor could not be ruled out. A total of fewer than 200 TCR beta chains were listed by the study as associated with cytomegalovirus. Because some donors lacked HLA typing at each locus, the association tests relied only on the typed subset. A further reported finding was that TCR beta sequences accurately predicted the HLA-A and HLA-B alleles for most subjects in the first cohort. In vitro tests confirmed that a few of the cytomegalovirus-associated TCR beta chains recognize cytomegalovirus antigens. The classifier was reported to diagnose cytomegalovirus status with high specificity and sensitivity in both the original cohort and the validation cohort. The sequencing pipeline was judged likely to have produced a cluster of highly shared sequence variants as a technical artifact. Most TCR sequences were seen in very few donors, while some public TCRs were found in many individuals. According to the authors, the approach could potentially be generalized to other disease states and immunological phenotypes. According to a later analysis, most CMV-associated TCR beta chains appeared to be HLA-restricted, and the HLA associations seemed to be driven largely by CMV exposure. For the cohort, immune exposure information was limited to CMV serostatus. Compared with the approximately 670-donor mean, donors in an Asian-associated ancestry cluster had fewer N-insertions in productive TCRs, according to a later genetic analysis. Sequencing depth was assumed to be roughly uniform across donors in the presence/absence analyses, though that assumption may not hold. This cohort had only TCR beta chains sequenced, and the lack of alpha or paired-chain data limited which features could be detected. V-gene and J-gene trimming of TCR beta chains was associated with a missense DCLRE1C variant in a later genetic analysis, and the association was replicated in an independent cohort. In a later analysis, the rate of TCR association differed among HLA loci, with DRB1 alleles having the most associated TCRs and HLA-C alleles having the fewest. In a later analysis, over 15,000 TCR beta sequences were associated with specific HLA alleles at a false discovery rate of 0.05. Because counts were too low, some 16 rarely observed V segments, including chromosome 9 orphons, were excluded from the earlier analysis of roughly 580 of the donors.

As regards this clone: Its binding antigen is unknown. Per-nucleotide qualities are absent, and no much larger clonotype sits a single base away.

The CDR3 runs 14 amino acids, cysteine and phenylalanine included. CDR3 DNA only is kept here, 42 bases in frame from base 1. Via the germline V gene, CDR1 is MGHRA and CDR2 YSYEKL. Compared with germline, V lacks 3 bases and J lacks 5 bases; bases without a gene match: 2. Receptors were amplified or captured by the immunoSEQ multiplex PCR assay. For the multiplex PCR, a mixture combining 60 forward primers for TCR Vbeta segments and 13 reverse primers for TCR Jbeta segments was used. A multiplex PCR assay on genomic DNA amplified the CDR3 region of rearranged TCR beta genes. The amplified TCR beta libraries were sequenced on the Illumina HiSeq System as 87-base-pair reads. The authors processed their data as follows. A later analysis counted approximately 84 million unique TCR beta chains across the 666 repertoires, and roughly 9.9 million of these chains were shared by at least two donors. A nearest-neighbor algorithm error-corrected the raw reads and collapsed the reads into unique sequences, merging closely related sequences to remove PCR and sequencing errors. Alignment of CDR3 sequences to IMGT reference sequences was used to assign V, D and J gene segments. For a sequence to be retained, a match of at least six nucleotides was required to both a V gene segment and a J gene segment. Rearrangements were classified as productive when the CDR3 lacked stop codons and remained in frame with V and J, and all other rearrangements were classified as non-productive. Following IMGT convention, CDR3 was defined as the stretch from the second conserved V-encoded cysteine up to the conserved J-encoded phenylalanine. The earlier analysis of about 590 of the donors excluded sequences that lacked an unambiguous match to a single V gene segment. An earlier analysis of 500 to 600 of the donors classified V segments as functional when productive rearrangements were above 56.7% and as segregating when the standard deviation between donors was above 5%. A statistical classification framework was built for diagnosing cytomegalovirus status from the catalog of TCR beta chain sequences. In a later analysis, V and J genes were assigned by comparing TCR nucleotide sequences against IMGT/GENE-DB human TR gene sequences. The TCRdist pipeline was used in a later analysis to assign CDR3 sequences and most-parsimonious VDJ recombination scenarios. A later analysis defined each TCR beta chain by its CDR3 amino acid sequence plus V-gene family, and excluded reads lacking a unique V-gene family. A later analysis removed roughly 590 highly shared, low-generation-probability nucleotide sequences to deal with suspected cross-contamination and a sequencing artifact. In a later analysis, a clonal expansion index was calculated for each public chain from normalized within-repertoire ranks of inferred template counts. In a later analysis, generation probabilities were computed using a VDJ recombination model fitted to out-of-frame rearrangements, and the results were checked against IGoR. A later analysis scored TCR-TCR, TCR-HLA and TCR-CMV co-occurrence with hypergeometric tests, applying a repertoire-size bias correction to TCR pairs. To estimate false discovery rates, a later analysis permuted the HLA or CMV assignments 20 times. In a later analysis, co-occurring TCRs were grouped using DBSCAN, and TCRdist sequence similarity was added for clustering within HLA-allele-positive subsets. Repertoires with fewer than 30,000 or more than 120,000 public chains, plus five repertoires with anomalous nucleotide sharing, were excluded from co-occurrence clustering. Entries here come from immuneACCESS through TCRdb and include only in-frame sequences with V and J called. Some clones fail to appear in such tables; in the studies checked, an unresolved V gene covers under half of the shortfall, and the cause of the remainder is unknown. V and J calls and clone size are those listed in that table; D and trimming were worked out from the DNA. The table for this sample lists some 75,000 clones; roughly 79% of them were counted only once. The ten largest clones represent approximately 5.6% of the sample.

The cohort was made up of 666 healthy bone marrow donors. Cohort members were all nominally healthy when sampled, although unrecorded immune exposures were likely present. The donor tested CMV seropositive, placing the donor among the 250 to 300 seropositive members of the cohort. Every donor gave a peripheral blood sample, and the peripheral blood mononuclear cells from that sample were used for TCR beta sequencing. The Qiagen DNeasy Blood Extraction Kit was used to extract genomic DNA from the blood cell samples. The chain is assembled from TRBV4-1 and TRBJ2-7; 12 of the junction bases match TRBD1. Sequenced sample: PBMCs. The receptor's source is a man between 18 and 29 years old in good health and CMV-seropositive. The CDR3 region: CASSQGQGAHEQYF. The DNA is as follows: TGCGCCAGCAGCCAGGGACAGGGGGCGCACGAGCAGTACTTC.